The 19 T cell receptor beta chains reported below all come from one sample, sequenced in a study of cytomegalovirus exposure and HLA in healthy donors. A multiplex PCR was run with 60 Vbeta primers and 13 Jbeta primers. Method: immunoSEQ multiplex PCR; TCRdb's copy keeps in-frame clones and lacks some. The data hold fewer than 140,000 clones, with over 70% observed a single time. Sequencing was carried out using PBMCs. Every receptor here comes from a female donor in good health and CMV-seronegative.

The V gene is TRBV6-1, the J gene TRBJ1-5; D unresolved. The CDR3 is 14 amino acids. Trimming shortened V by 4 bases and J by 7 bases, and 14 bases separated the two germline ends. Germline CDR1 and CDR2: MNHNS and SASEGT. The CDR3 region is CASSGAGLQQPQHF. CDR3 nucleotides: TGTGCCAGCAGTGGGGCGGGTTTACAACAGCCCCAGCATTTT.

V gene TRBV2 combines with J gene TRBJ2-1; 8 nucleotides line up with TRBD2. CDR3 size: 13 residues. Per germline, CDR1 SNHLY and CDR2 FYNNEI. Unmatched junction bases numbered 3, after V lost 7 bases and J lost 4 bases. Here the CDR3 DNA reads TGTGCCAGCACCCGGGAGGGTTACAATGAGCAGTTCTTC. Translation gives CASTREGYNEQFF. Together with reference TRBV2 and TRBJ2-1, the CDR3 gives the full variable domain: EPEVTQTPSHQVTQMGQEVILRCVPISNHLYFYWYRQILGQKVEFLVSFYNNEISEKSEIFDDQFSVERPDGSNFTLKIRSTKLEDSAMYFCASTREGYNEQFFGPGTRLTVL.

The chain joins TRBV6-1 to TRBJ2-7; D is possibly TRBD1 (5 bases). The CDR3 covers 13 residues. V lost 5 bases and J 6 bases, leaving 14 bases between the germline ends. CDR1 is MNHNS, CDR2 SASEGT, per germline. For the CDR3, the DNA is TGTGCCAGCAGTCGCCGACCCGACAGCGAGCAGTACTTC. Its translation: CASSRRPDSEQYF.

The chain combines TRBV6-5 with TRBJ1-2; 7 bases align to TRBD1. The CDR3 loop spans 13 amino acids. CDR1 MNHEY and CDR2 SVGAGI come from the germline V gene. V lost 8 bases and J lost 2; bases outside the gene matches: 5. CDR3 loop: CASRDSDNYGYTF. CDR3 in DNA: TGTGCCAGCCGGGACAGCGACAACTATGGCTACACCTTC.

This chain joins TRBV28 and TRBJ2-5; TRBD1 aligns across 7 bases. Germline-derived CDR1 and CDR2 are MDHEN and SYDVKM. This CDR3 is built from 13 residues. V shed 3 bases and J 6 bases; nucleotides not matched to a gene: 4. In DNA, the CDR3 is TGTGCCAGCAGTTTGACAGGGCCCCAGACCCAGTACTTC. Translating gives CASSLTGPQTQYF.

This clone was picked up one time. J is TRBJ2-5 and V is TRBV7-3; TRBD2 matches 12 bases. The junction had 4 bases not matched to a gene; V was cut back by 4 bases and J by 1 base. The length of the CDR3 is 16 residues. Germline CDR1 reads SGHTA; CDR2 reads FQGTGA. As DNA, the CDR3 is TGTGCCAGCAGCTCCGGACTAGCGGGACCCCAAGAGACCCAGTACTTC. This encodes CASSSGLAGPQETQYF.

This clone was counted once. The gene calls are TRBV7-3 and TRBJ2-3; 14 bases map to TRBD2. J gave up 6 bases and V 5 bases, and 7 bases lay outside the gene matches. Germline-derived CDR1 and CDR2 are SGHTA and FQGTGA. The CDR3 loop spans 16 amino acids. DNA of the CDR3: TGTGCCAGCAGCCCGACTAGCGGGAGGGCCGGGGATACGCAGTATTTT. This gives the protein CASSPTSGRAGDTQYF. The full variable domain, with the rest looked up from reference TRBV7-3 and TRBJ2-3, is GAGVSQTPSNKVTEKGKYVELRCDPISGHTALYWYRQSLGQGPEFLIYFQGTGAADDSGLPNDRFFAVRPEGSVSTLKIQRTERGDSAVYLCASSPTSGRAGDTQYFGPGTRLTVL.

Remarks on this clone: Additional DNA sequences in this sample encode the identical CDR3. The chain joins TRBV10-3 to TRBJ2-2; a weak D match, TRBD2 (6 bases). This CDR3 comprises 15 residues. V gave up 3 bases and J gave up 0 bases, with 8 bases separating them. CDR1 is ENHRY and CDR2 is SYGVKD in the germline V gene. The CDR3 DNA is TGTGCCATCAGTGAACGGGGGACGAACACCGGGGAGCTGTTTTTT. As protein: CAISERGTNTGELFF.

The chain couples TRBV6-1 to TRBJ2-7, with a possible D match to TRBD1 (5 bases). Per the germline V gene, CDR1 is MNHNS and CDR2 is SASEGT. V was shortened by 7 bases and J by 1 base, with 17 bases between the two germline ends. This CDR3 comprises 15 residues. This CDR3 is CASTGREWSSYEQYF. CDR3 nucleotides: TGTGCCAGCACGGGCAGGGAATGGAGTTCCTACGAGCAGTACTTC.

The V gene is TRBV7-3, the J gene TRBJ2-1, with TRBD2 matching 15 bases. Trimming cost V 5 bases and J 7 bases; bases outside gene matches: 24. The CDR3 has 22 residues. Germline-derived CDR1 and CDR2 are SGHTA and FQGTGA. Here the CDR3 reads CASSPTSQGPGTSGRRANEQFF. The CDR3 DNA reads as TGTGCCAGCAGCCCCACGTCACAGGGGCCGGGGACTAGCGGGAGGCGGGCAAATGAGCAGTTCTTC.

V gene TRBV18 combines with J gene TRBJ2-3; TRBD2 aligns across 10 bases. The germline V gene has CDR1 KGHSH and CDR2 LQKENI. The V and J ends lost 3 bases and 2 bases, in that order; junction bases with no gene match: 11. CDR3 length: 18 residues. In DNA form, the CDR3 reads TGTGCCAGCTCACCCCAAGGGACTAGCGAGTACTACACAGATACGCAGTATTTT. Translating it yields CASSPQGTSEYYTDTQYF.

The genes are TRBV28 and TRBJ2-2; 16 nucleotides agree with TRBD2. Germline CDR1 and CDR2: MDHEN and SYDVKM. V was pared by 5 bases and J by 5 bases, with 11 bases of the junction left unmatched. The CDR3 consists of 19 residues. In DNA form, the CDR3 reads TGTGCCAGCAGTCCCGCGACGGGACTAGCGGGAGGGCGAACCGGGGAGCTGTTTTTT. Translating gives CASSPATGLAGGRTGELFF.

V usage is TRBV13 and J usage is TRBJ2-5, with 11 bases lining up with TRBD2. The CDR3 contains 15 residues. Germline V gene lookup returns CDR1 PRHDT and CDR2 FYEKMQ (reference sequence). The V and J ends lost 6 bases and 5 bases, in that order; junction bases with no gene match: 8. The CDR3, as DNA: TGTGCCAGCAGAATAGCGGGAGGGCTGAGGGAGACCCAGTACTTC. This gives the protein CASRIAGGLRETQYF.

The chain employs TRBV27 and TRBJ1-2, with D possibly TRBD1 on 5 matching bases. The CDR3 contains 13 residues. Per the germline V gene, CDR1 is MNHEY and CDR2 is SMNVEV (reference sequence). V lost 3 bases, J lost 6 bases, and 11 bases lay in between. In DNA, the CDR3 is TGTGCCAGCAGTTTGGCAGGGAGGGATGGCTACACCTTC. Protein: CASSLAGRDGYTF.

This chain links TRBV6-5 with TRBJ1-5, with 10 bases lining up with TRBD1. The CDR3 is 13 amino acids. CDR1 MNHEY and CDR2 SVGAGI come from the germline V gene. V lost 6 bases to trimming and J lost 6 bases; unmatched junction nucleotides: 2. This chain's CDR3 is CASSRQGAQPQHF. The DNA for the CDR3 is TGTGCCAGCAGCCGACAGGGGGCTCAGCCCCAGCATTTT.

The chain uses TRBV9 and TRBJ2-5; maybe TRBD1 (7 bases). The CDR3 runs 15 residues. Trimming pared 2 bases from V and 5 bases from J, leaving 16 bases between. Germline V gives CDR1 SGDLS, CDR2 YYNGEE. In DNA form, the CDR3 reads TGTGCCAGCAGCGTTTCGGCGACAGGGAGGGAGACCCAGTACTTC. Protein: CASSVSATGRETQYF.

The CDR3 here is CASSFHRTSGRGTSYEQYF. CDR3 coding DNA: TGTGCCAGCAGTTTCCACCGGACTAGCGGGAGGGGTACCTCCTACGAGCAGTACTTC. V and J are TRBV27 and TRBJ2-7; 15 bases match TRBD2. Trimming at V came to 3 bases and at J to 0 bases, leaving 9 bases not matched to a gene. Germline V gene sequence: CDR1 MNHEY, CDR2 SMNVEV (reference sequence). There are 19 residues in the CDR3.

This clone was seen once. The V gene is TRBV10-3, the J gene TRBJ2-5, with D possibly TRBD1 on 6 matching bases. The J call may be in error: the DNA end matches TRBJ2-7 better. Germline lookup yields CDR1 ENHRY and CDR2 SYGVKD. CDR3 length equals 16 residues. CDR3 in amino acids: CAISDPPRGRGGEQYF. The DNA of the CDR3 is TGTGCCATCAGTGACCCGCCCAGGGGCCGGGGTGGCGAGCAGTACTTC.

The rearrangement uses TRBV28 and TRBJ1-2; D is ambiguous. This CDR3 is 15 amino acids long. V was pared by 3 bases and J by 4 bases, with 15 bases between. Germline V gene data show CDR1 as MDHEN and CDR2 as SYDVKM. The DNA for the CDR3 is TGTGCCAGCAGTTTTCCCTTTGCAGCGGCCTATGGCTACACCTTC. Translated: CASSFPFAAAYGYTF.